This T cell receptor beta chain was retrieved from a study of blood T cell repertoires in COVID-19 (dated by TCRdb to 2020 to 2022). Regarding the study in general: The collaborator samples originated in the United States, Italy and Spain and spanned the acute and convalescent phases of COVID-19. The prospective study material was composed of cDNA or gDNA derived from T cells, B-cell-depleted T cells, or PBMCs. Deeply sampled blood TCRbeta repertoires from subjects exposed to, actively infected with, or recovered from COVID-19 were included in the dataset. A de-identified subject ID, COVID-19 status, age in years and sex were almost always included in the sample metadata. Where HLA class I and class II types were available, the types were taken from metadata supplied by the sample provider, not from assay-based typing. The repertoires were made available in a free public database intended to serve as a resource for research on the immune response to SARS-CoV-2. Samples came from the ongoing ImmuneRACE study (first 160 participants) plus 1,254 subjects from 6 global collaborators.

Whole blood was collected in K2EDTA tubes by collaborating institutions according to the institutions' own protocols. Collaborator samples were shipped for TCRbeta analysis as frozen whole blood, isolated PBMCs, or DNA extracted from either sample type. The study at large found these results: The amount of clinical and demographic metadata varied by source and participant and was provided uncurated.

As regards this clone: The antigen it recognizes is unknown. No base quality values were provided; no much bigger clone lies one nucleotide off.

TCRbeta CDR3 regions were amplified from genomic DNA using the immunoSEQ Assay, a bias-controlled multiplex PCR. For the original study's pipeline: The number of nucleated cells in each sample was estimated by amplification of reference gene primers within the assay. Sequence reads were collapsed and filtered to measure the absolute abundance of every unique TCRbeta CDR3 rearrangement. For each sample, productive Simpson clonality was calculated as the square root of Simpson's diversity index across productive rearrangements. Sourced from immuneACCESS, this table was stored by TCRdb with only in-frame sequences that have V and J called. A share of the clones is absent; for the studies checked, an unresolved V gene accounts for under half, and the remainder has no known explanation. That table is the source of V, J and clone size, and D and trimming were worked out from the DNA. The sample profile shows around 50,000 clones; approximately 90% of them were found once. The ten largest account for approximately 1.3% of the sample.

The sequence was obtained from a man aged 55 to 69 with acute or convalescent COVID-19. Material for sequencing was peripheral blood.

CDR3 loop: CASSLWGTDQETQYF. DNA sequence: TGTGCCAGCAGCTTATGGGGGACTGACCAAGAGACCCAGTACTTC. The chain joins TRBV7-2 to TRBJ2-5; the D gene is possibly TRBD2, with 6 bases matching. CDR1 and CDR2, per the germline V gene, are SGHTA and FQGNSA. The CDR3 goes from the cysteine to the phenylalanine over 15 residues. Left in the record is the CDR3 DNA by itself, 45 bases read in frame from the first base. Between the V and J ends, shortened by 2 bases and 0 bases respectively, the junction contains 10 bases.